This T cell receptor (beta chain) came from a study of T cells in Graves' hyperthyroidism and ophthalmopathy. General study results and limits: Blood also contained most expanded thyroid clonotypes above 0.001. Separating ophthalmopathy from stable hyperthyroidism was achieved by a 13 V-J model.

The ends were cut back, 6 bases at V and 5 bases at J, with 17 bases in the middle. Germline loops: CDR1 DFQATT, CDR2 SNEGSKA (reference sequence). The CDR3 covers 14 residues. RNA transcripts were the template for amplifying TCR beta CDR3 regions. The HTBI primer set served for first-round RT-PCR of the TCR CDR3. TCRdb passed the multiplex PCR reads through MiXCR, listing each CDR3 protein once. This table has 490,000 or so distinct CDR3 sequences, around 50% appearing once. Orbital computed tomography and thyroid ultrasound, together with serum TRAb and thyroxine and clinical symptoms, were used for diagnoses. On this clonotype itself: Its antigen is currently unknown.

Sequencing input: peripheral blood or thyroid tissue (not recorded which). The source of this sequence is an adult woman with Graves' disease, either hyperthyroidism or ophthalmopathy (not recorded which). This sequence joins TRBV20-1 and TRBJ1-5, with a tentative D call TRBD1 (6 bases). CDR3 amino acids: CSASNKDSYQPQHF. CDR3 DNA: TGCAGTGCCAGCAACAAGGACAGCTATCAGCCCCAGCATTTT.